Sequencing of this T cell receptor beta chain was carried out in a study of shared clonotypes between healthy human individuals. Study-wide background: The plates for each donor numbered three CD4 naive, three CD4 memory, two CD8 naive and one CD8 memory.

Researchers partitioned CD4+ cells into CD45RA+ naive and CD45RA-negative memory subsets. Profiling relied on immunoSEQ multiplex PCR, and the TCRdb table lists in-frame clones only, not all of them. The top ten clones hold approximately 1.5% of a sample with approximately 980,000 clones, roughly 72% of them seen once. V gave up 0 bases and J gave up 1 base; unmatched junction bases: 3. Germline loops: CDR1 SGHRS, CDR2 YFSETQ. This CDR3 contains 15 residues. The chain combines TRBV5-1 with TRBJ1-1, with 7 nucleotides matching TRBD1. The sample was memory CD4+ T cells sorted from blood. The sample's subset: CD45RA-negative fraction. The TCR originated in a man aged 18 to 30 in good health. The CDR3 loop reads CASSLVYRGNTEAFF. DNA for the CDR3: TGCGCCAGCAGCTTGGTGTACAGGGGGAACACTGAAGCTTTCTTT.